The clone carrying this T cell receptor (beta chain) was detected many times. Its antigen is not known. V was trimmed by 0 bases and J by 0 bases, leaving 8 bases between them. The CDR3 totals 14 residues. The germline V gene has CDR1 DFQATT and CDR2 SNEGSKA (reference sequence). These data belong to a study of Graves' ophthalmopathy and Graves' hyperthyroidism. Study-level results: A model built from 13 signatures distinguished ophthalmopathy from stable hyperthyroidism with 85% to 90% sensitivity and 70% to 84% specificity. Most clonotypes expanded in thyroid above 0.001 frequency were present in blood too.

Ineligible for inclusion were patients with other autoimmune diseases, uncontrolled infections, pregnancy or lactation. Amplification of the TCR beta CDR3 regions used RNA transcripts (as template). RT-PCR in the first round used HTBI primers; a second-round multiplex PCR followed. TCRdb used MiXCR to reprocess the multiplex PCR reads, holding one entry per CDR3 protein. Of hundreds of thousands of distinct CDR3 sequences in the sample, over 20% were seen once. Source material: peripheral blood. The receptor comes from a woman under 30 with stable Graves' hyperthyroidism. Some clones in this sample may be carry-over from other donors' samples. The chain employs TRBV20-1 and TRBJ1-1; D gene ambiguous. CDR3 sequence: CSAREGSLNTEAFF. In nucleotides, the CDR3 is TGCAGTGCTAGAGAGGGCAGTTTGAACACTGAAGCTTTCTTT.